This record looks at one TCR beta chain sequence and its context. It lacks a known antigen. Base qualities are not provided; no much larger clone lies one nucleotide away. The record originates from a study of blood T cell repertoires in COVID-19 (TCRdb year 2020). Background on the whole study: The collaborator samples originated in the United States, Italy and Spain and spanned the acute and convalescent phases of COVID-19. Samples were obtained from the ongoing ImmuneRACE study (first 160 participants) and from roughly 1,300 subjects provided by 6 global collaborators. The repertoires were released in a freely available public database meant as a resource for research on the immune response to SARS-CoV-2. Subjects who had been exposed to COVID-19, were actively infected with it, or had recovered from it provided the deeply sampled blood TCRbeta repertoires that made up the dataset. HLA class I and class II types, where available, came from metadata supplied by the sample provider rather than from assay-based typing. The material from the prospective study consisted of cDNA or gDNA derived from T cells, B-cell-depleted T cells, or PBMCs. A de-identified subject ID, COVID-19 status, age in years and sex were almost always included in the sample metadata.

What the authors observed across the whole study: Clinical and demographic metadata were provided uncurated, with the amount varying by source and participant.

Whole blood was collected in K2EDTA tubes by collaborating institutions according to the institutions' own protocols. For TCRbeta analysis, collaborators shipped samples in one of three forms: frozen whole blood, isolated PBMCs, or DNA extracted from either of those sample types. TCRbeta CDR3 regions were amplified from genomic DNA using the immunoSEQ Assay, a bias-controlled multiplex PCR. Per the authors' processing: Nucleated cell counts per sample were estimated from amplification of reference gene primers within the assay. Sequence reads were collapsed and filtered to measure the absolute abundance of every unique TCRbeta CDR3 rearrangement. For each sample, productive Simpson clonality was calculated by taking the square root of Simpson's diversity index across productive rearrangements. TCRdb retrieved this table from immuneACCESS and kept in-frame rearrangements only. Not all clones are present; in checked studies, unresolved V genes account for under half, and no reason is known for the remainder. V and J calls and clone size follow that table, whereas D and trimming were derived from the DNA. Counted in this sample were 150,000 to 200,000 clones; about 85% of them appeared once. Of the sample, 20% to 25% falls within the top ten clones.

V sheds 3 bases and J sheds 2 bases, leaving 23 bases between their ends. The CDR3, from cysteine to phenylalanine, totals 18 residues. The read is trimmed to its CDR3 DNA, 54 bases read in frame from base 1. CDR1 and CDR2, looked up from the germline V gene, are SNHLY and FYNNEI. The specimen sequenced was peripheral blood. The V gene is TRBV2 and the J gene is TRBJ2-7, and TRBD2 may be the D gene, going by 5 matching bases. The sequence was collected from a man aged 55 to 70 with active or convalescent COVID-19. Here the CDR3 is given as CASSDSRLQPSGAYEQYF. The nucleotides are TGTGCCAGCAGTGATTCCCGCCTACAGCCGTCCGGGGCCTACGAGCAGTACTTC.